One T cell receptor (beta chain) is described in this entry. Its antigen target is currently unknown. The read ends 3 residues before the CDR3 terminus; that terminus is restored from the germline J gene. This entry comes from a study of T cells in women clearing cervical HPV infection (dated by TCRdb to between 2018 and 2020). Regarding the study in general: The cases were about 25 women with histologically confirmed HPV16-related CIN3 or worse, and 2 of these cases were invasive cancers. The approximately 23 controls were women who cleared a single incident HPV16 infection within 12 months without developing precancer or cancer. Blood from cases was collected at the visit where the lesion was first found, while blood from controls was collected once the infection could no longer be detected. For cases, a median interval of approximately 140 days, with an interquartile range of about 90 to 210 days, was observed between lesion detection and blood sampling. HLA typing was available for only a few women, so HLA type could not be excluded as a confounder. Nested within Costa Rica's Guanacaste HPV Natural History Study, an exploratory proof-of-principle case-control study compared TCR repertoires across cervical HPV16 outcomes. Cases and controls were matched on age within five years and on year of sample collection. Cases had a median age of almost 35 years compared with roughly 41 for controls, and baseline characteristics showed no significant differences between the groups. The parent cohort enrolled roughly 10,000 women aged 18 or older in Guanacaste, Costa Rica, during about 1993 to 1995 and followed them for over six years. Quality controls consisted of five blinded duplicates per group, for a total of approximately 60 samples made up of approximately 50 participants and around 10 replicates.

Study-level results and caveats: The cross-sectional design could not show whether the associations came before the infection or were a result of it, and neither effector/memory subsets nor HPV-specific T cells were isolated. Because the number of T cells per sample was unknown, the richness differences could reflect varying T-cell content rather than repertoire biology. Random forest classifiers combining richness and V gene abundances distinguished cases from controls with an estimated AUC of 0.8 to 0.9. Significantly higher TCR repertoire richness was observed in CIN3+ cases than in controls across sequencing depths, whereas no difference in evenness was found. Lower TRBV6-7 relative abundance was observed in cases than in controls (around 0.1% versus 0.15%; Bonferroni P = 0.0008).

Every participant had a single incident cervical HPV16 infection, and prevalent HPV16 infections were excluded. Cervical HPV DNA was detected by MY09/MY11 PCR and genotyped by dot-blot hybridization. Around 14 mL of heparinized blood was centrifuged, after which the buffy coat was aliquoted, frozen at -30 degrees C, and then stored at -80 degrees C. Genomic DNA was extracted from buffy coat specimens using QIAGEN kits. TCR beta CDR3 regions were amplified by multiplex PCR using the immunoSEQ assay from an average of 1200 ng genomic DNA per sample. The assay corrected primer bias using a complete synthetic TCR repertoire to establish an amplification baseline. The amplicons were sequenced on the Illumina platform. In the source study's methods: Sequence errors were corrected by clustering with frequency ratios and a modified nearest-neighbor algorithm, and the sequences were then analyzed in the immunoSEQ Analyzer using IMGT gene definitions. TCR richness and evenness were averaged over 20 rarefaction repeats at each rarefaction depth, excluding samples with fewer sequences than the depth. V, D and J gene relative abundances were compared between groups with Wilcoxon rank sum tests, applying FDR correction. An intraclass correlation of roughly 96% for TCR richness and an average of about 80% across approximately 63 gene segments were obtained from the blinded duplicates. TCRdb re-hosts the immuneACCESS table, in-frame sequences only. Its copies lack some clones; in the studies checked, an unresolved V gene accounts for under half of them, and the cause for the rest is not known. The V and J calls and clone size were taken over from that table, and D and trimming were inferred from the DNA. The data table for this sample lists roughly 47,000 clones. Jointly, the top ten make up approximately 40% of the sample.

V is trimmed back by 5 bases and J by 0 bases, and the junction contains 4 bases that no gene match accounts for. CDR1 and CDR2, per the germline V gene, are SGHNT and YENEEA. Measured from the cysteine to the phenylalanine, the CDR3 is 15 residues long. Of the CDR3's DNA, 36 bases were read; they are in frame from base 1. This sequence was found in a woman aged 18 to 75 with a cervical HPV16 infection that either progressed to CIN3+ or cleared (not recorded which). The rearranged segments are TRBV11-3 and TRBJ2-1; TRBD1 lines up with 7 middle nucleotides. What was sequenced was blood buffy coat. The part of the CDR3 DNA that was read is TGTGCCAGCAGCGTACAGGGGAGCTCCTACAATGAG. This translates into CASSVQGSSYNE. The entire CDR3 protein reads CASSVQGSSYNEQFF.